The clone carrying this TCR beta chain was counted only a few times. The data were obtained in a study of T-cell reconstitution after alpha-beta-depleted transplantation in children. This CDR3 region has 13 residues. Germline CDR1 and CDR2: LGHDT and YNNKEL (reference sequence). Trimming took 6 bases from V and 5 from J, leaving 13 bases between them. Preparing the TCRbeta library involved the use of unique molecular identifiers. Using its own MiXCR run on the PCR reads, TCRdb lists one record per CDR3 protein. The data show nearly 550,000 distinct CDR3 sequences, 15% to 20% seen once. The sample in question was PBMCs from the stem cell graft donor, obtained from the stem cell graft. The gene calls are TRBV3-1 and TRBJ1-2, with D maybe TRBD1 (6 bases). This receptor was taken from a human donor who donated a stem cell graft to a child with acute lymphoblastic leukemia. The CDR3 region has the DNA TGTGCCAGCAGACCCAGGGGAGTGTATGGCTACACCTTC. This gives the protein CASRPRGVYGYTF. The full variable domain, in which reference TRBV3-1 and TRBJ1-2 provide the parts outside the CDR3, is DTAVSQTPKYLVTQMGNDKSIKCEQNLGHDTMYWYKQDSKKFLKIMFSYNNKELIINETVPNRFSPKSPDKAHLNLHINSLELGDSAVYFCASRPRGVYGYTFGSGTRLTVV.